Presented here are 15 T cell receptor beta chains from one specimen sequenced in a study of CD8+CD57+ T cells in acquired aplastic anemia. Sequencing involved patients with CD8+CD57+ cell expansion previously shown by flow cytometry. Template material for TCR beta VDJ and CDR3 profiling consisted of genomic DNA. TCRdb reanalysed the reads using MiXCR and keeps one entry per CDR3 protein. The sample has 150,000 to 200,000 distinct CDR3 sequences; less than 50% are singletons. Sequencing was done on a sample of sorted CD4+, CD8+, or CD8+CD57+ T cells (not recorded which) from PBMCs. All receptors come from a human donor with aplastic anemia.

About this clonotype itself: A much larger clone differs by one base, so this may be a read error. The chain combines TRBV7-2 with TRBJ1-5; possibly TRBD1 for D (6 bases). V was cut by 4 bases and J by 3 bases, with 13 bases left in between. This CDR3 spans 15 amino acids. Looked up from germline, CDR1 is SGHTA and CDR2 is FQGNSA. The CDR3 DNA is TGTGCCAGCAGCTCGGCAGAGGGGGTCAATCAGCCCCAGCATTTT. Translation gives CASSSAEGVNQPQHF.

About this clonotype itself: This clone may be a read error of a much larger clone one base away. The genes are TRBV4-1 and TRBJ2-2; D unresolved. CDR3 size: 15 residues. CDR1 MGHRA and CDR2 YSYEKL come from the germline V gene. V gave up 0 bases and J gave up 4 bases, with 9 bases separating them. CDR3 in DNA: TGCGCCAGCAGCCAAGATCTGACGACCACCGGGGAGCTGTTTTTT. This sequence encodes CASSQDLTTTGELFF.

Worth noting for this clonotype: This may come from a read error, since a much larger clone is one base off. Given the absence of the conserved phenylalanine or tryptophan at the CDR3 end, a read error is likely. No DNA is shown, since the ends of the CDR3 on it are uncertain; the CDR3 is the one TCRdb lists. This chain joins TRBV10-3 and TRBJ1-1. The CDR3 numbers 11 amino acids, ends counted. Germline V gene sequence: CDR1 ENHRY, CDR2 SYGVKD. CDR3 sequence: CASSYSRPNVL.

With respect to this clonotype: Germline is not matched at one junction end, which may reflect a read error. The chain couples TRBV7-2 to TRBJ2-7; D gene unclear. Germline V gene data show CDR1 as SGHTA and CDR2 as FQGNSA. This CDR3 is built from 14 residues. This chain's CDR3 is CASSLARLKYERYF. CDR3 bases: TGTGCCAGCAGCTTAGCGCGGCTTAAGTACGAGCGGTACTTC.

This clonotype was counted at least ten times. The rearrangement uses TRBV7-8 and TRBJ2-1; the D is unclear. Germline V gives CDR1 SGHVS, CDR2 FQNEAQ. The V gene lost 1 base and the J gene lost 7 bases, with 5 bases spanning the gap. The CDR3 totals 12 residues. CDR3: CASSLGVNEQFF. The CDR3 DNA follows: TGTGCCAGCAGCTTAGGGGTTAATGAGCAGTTCTTC.

This clonotype has at least ten counts. The chain is built from TRBV6-1 and TRBJ2-3; the D is unclear. This CDR3 contains 16 residues. V lost 5 bases and J lost 2, with 17 bases in between. Germline V gives CDR1 MNHNS, CDR2 SASEGT. The CDR3 region has the DNA TGTGCCAGCAGTCCGGACCCCAACGCCTACACAGATACGCAGTATTTT. Its translation is CASSPDPNAYTDTQYF.

This clonotype was found many times. The chain uses TRBV19 and TRBJ1-2; 9 bases line up with TRBD1. This CDR3 spans 14 amino acids. Trimming at V came to 6 bases and at J to 4 bases, leaving 6 bases not matched to a gene. In germline, CDR1 is LNHDA, CDR2 SQIVND (reference sequence). CDR3 region: CASRGDRVLYGYTF. The CDR3 DNA follows: TGTGCCAGTAGGGGGGACAGGGTACTCTATGGCTACACCTTC.

On this clonotype itself: A much larger clone lies a single base off, so this may be a read error. This rearrangement joins TRBV27 to TRBJ2-7, with 9 bases matching TRBD1. The CDR3 has 13 amino acids. Germline CDR1 and CDR2: MNHEY and SMNVEV (reference sequence). The DNA for the CDR3 is TGTGCCAGCAGTGACTGGACAGGGGACGAGCAGTGCTTC. Protein product: CASSDWTGDEQCF.

This clonotype was seen at least ten times. The chain joins TRBV6-1 to TRBJ2-7; weak D call: TRBD2 (6 bases). The CDR3 runs 12 residues. Trimming took 7 bases from V and 2 from J, leaving 9 bases between them. Germline CDR1 reads MNHNS; CDR2 reads SASEGT. The CDR3 DNA sequence: TGTGCCAGCACCGGGGGACCCTACGAGCAGTACTTC. This sequence encodes CASTGGPYEQYF.

The J gene is TRBJ2-7, the V gene TRBV15, with 8 nucleotides matching TRBD2. This CDR3 spans 17 amino acids. CDR1 is LNHNV and CDR2 is YYDKDF in the germline V gene (reference sequence). V shed 0 bases, J shed 0 bases, and the junction held 7 bases outside the gene matches. The chain's CDR3 is CATSRDRTSLGSYEQYF. CDR3 in DNA: TGTGCCACCAGCAGAGATCGGACTAGCCTGGGCTCCTACGAGCAGTACTTC.

This clonotype was detected a few times. This rearrangement joins TRBV9 to TRBJ1-2, with a weak D call TRBD1 (6 bases). Deletions cut 0 bases from V and 9 bases from J, with 12 bases between. In germline, CDR1 is SGDLS, CDR2 YYNGEE. This CDR3 spans 13 amino acids. The CDR3 region is CASSVGQGNSYTF. The CDR3 nucleotides read TGTGCCAGCAGCGTAGGCCAGGGGAATAGCTACACCTTC.

This clonotype has just a few counts. The V and J genes are TRBV2 and TRBJ2-7; the D gene is possibly TRBD1 (6 bases). Trimming shortened V by 9 bases and J by 1 base, and 13 bases separated the two germline ends. The CDR3 totals 13 residues. Germline lookup yields CDR1 SNHLY and CDR2 FYNNEI. CDR3 in amino acids: CARRDTMSYEQYF. CDR3 nucleotides: TGTGCCAGGAGGGACACCATGTCCTACGAGCAGTACTTC.

This clonotype was found a few times. The J gene is TRBJ1-5, the V gene TRBV19; D is possibly TRBD1 (6 bases). In germline, CDR1 is LNHDA, CDR2 SQIVND (reference sequence). Trimming removed 6 bases from V and 6 bases from J, with 18 bases in between. CDR3 size: 15 residues. The CDR3 region has the DNA TGTGCCAGTAGCGATGCAGGGGCGGCGAGTCAGCCCCAGCATTTT. Amino acids: CASSDAGAASQPQHF.

The sample holds many counts of this clonotype. J is TRBJ1-2 and V is TRBV6-5, with D hard to call. This CDR3 has 12 residues. Deletions cut 4 bases from V and 8 bases from J, with 11 bases between. CDR1 is MNHEY, CDR2 SVGAGI, per germline. The CDR3 region is CASSSSFAGYTF. DNA for the CDR3: TGTGCCAGCAGTTCCTCTTTTGCGGGCTACACCTTC.

CDR3 coding DNA: TGTGCCAGCACCACGCGGGTAGGGACCGAGCAGTACTTC. Amino acids: CASTTRVGTEQYF. J is TRBJ2-7 and V is TRBV7-2; D may match TRBD1 or TRBD2 (5 bases each). The ends were cut back, 7 bases at V and 6 bases at J, with 16 bases in the middle. The CDR3 is 13 amino acids. The V gene's germline CDR1 is SGHTA and CDR2 FQGNSA.